These T cell receptor beta chains were read from a single sample in a study of CD8 T cells in Susac syndrome. Each CDR3 protein gets one entry after TCRdb re-called the immunoSEQ multiplex PCR reads with MiXCR. The repertoire consists of about 110,000 distinct CDR3 sequences, with less than 95% occurring once and the leading ten covering 0.41%. Source material: CD8+ T cells from PBMCs. The receptors were gathered from a human donor with Susac syndrome. Both conserved end residues are part of each CDR3.

cdr3_length,v_call,j_call,cdr3_aa
12,TRBV5-1,TRBJ2-1,CASSLEGVEQFF
11,TRBV29-1,TRBJ1-1,CSGQVNTEAFF
12,TRBV29-1,TRBJ2-2,CSADRNTGELFF
12,TRBV7-9,TRBJ1-1,CAGREGETEAFF
13,TRBV7-6,TRBJ2-1,CASTSGSPNEQFF
12,TRBV9,TRBJ1-4,CASGGDREKLFF
15,TRBV24-1,TRBJ2-1,CATSDAGGTYNEQFF
15,TRBV9,TRBJ1-1,CASSVGRGGGTEAFF
15,TRBV6-6,TRBJ2-5,CASTQQPRLQETQYF
14,TRBV10-3,TRBJ2-5,CAISEEGNGETQYF
13,TRBV25-1,TRBJ1-1,CASGQALGTEAFF
15,TRBV29-1,TRBJ1-1,CSVAGLQGTGTEAFF
14,TRBV11-1,TRBJ2-7,CASSIETGAYEQYF
14,TRBV20-1,TRBJ2-7,CSARDPVVTNEQYF
13,TRBV29-1,TRBJ2-7,CSATWTDSYEQYF
12,TRBV20-1,TRBJ1-2,CSVPGGKNGYTF
16,TRBV2,TRBJ2-2,CASNPSRLAATGELFF
18,TRBV7-9,TRBJ2-2,CASSQNEGASSGTGELFF
15,TRBV4-1,TRBJ1-5,CASSQGMGSNQPQHF
17,TRBV9,TRBJ2-6,CASSESSGAGGANVLTF
14,TRBV9,TRBJ2-1,CASSGPGAFNEQFF
13,TRBV29-1,TRBJ1-2,CSASGGGSNGYTF
13,TRBV9,TRBJ2-3,CASSPSFRDTQYF